This T cell receptor beta chain was sequenced in a study of T cell responses to AZD1222 COVID-19 vaccine. Study observations and caveats: Only 5 to 7 individuals given AZD1222 were seropositive at baseline. Every sample of the repertoires postdated the peak T cell response. In a largely white British group with more females than males, clonal diversity was possibly underestimated. Unmutated regions of variants are reportedly targeted by nearly half of spike-specific TCRs.

In the case of this clone: As yet, its antigen is unknown.

Per germline, CDR1 MGHDK and CDR2 SYGVNS. This CDR3 is 14 amino acids long. Trimming left V 4 bases short and J 2 bases short, with 9 bases between. TCRdb's table, derived via immunoSEQ multiplex PCR, lists solely in-frame clones and lacks some. The table includes about 100,000 clones, roughly 84% detected once. The source is an adult in good health. The sample was peripheral blood, taken on day 0 of AZD1222 vaccination. The chain is built from TRBV25-1 and TRBJ2-1; maybe TRBD2 (5 bases). This CDR3 reads CASSVRGTYNEQFF. The CDR3 bases are TGTGCCAGCAGTGTTCGGGGAACCTACAATGAGCAGTTCTTC.